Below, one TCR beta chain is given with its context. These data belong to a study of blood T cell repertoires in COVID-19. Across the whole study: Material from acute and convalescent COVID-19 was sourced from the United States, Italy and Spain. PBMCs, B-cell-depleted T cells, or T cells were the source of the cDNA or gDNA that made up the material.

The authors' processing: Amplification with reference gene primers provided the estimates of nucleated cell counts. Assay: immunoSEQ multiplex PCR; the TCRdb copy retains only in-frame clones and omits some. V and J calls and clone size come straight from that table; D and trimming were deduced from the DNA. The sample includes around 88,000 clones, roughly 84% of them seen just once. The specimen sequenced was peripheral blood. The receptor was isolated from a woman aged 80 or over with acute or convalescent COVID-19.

CDR3 region: CASSPGLASTYEQFF. The CDR3 coding sequence is TGTGCCAGCAGCCCCGGACTAGCCTCTACATATGAGCAGTTCTTC. This rearrangement joins TRBV7-3 to TRBJ2-1; TRBD2 matches at 8 bases. V trimming: 5 bases; J trimming: 8 bases; junction bases outside the gene matches: 11. The CDR3 loop spans 15 amino acids. Germline V gene sequence: CDR1 SGHTA, CDR2 FQGTGA.